This T cell receptor beta chain was obtained from a study of metastatic and nonmetastatic thyroid tumors. The wider study: From malignant and benign thyroid patients, repertoires in blood and in tumor or nodule tissue were compared.

All patients reached thyroid surgery having received no treatment beforehand. In this sample, this clone turned up many times. TCRdb re-called the PCR reads through MiXCR. The sample lists about 47,000 clones, approximately 24% occurring once. The ends were cut back, 0 bases at V and 6 bases at J, with 11 bases in the middle. The germline V gene has CDR1 DFQATT and CDR2 SNEGSKA (reference sequence). The CDR3 totals 14 residues. The clonotype originates from a male donor with papillary thyroid cancer or a benign thyroid nodule (not recorded which). Some clones in this sample may be carry-over from other donors' samples. The chain links TRBV20-1 to TRBJ2-2, with D possibly TRBD2 on 6 matching bases. The sequenced sample consisted of blood. In DNA, the CDR3 is TGCAGTGCTAGAGATTCGGAGGGGCCCGGGGAGCTGTTTTTT. It yields the protein CSARDSEGPGELFF.